Presented here are 26 T cell receptor beta chains from one specimen sequenced in a study of blood T cell repertoires in COVID-19. The method was immunoSEQ multiplex PCR; TCRdb's version includes in-frame clones alone and lacks a portion of them. Of a few hundred thousand clones in the sample, approximately 92% were seen once. Sequenced: peripheral blood. Receptor source: a woman between 35 and 50 years old who had recovered from COVID-19.

This clone came up once. The chain links TRBV12-3 or TRBV12-4 to TRBJ2-3; D is unclear. The CDR3 contains 11 residues. Trimming took off 5 bases at V and 7 bases at J, with 7 bases between the two ends. The CDR3 coding sequence is TGTGCCAGCAGTATGACACATACGCAGTATTTT. It yields the protein CASSMTHTQYF.

This clone was observed a single time. This sequence joins TRBV30 and TRBJ1-4, with D possibly matching TRBD1 (6 bases). CDR1 is GTSNPN, CDR2 SVGIG, per germline (reference sequence). The ends were cut back, 0 bases at V and 8 bases at J, with 13 bases in the middle. CDR3 length: 14 residues. Written as DNA, the CDR3 is TGTGCCTGGAGTGTAAGGGGGTCGAACGAAAAACTGTTTTTT. Translation: CAWSVRGSNEKLFF.

The chain is built from TRBV5-8 and TRBJ2-7; D might be TRBD2 (5 bases). The V end was cut by 4 bases, the J end by 3 bases, with 14 bases between. The germline V gene encodes CDR1 SGHTS and CDR2 YDEGEE. The CDR3 is 14 amino acids. The CDR3 here is CASSTDSGNYEQYV. The CDR3 DNA reads TGTGCCAGCAGCACGGACTCGGGGAACTACGAGCAGTACGTC.

The chain combines TRBV2 with TRBJ1-5; 8 bases align to TRBD1. The CDR3 runs 15 residues. CDR1 and CDR2 from the germline V gene are SNHLY and FYNNEI. The V gene end was trimmed by 5 bases and the J gene end by 6 bases; junction bases not matched to a gene: 9. The DNA for the CDR3 is TGTGCCAGCAGTCTAACAGGGGGTAGAGGTCAGCCCCAGCATTTT. Protein sequence: CASSLTGGRGQPQHF.

This clone has just one count. The chain employs TRBV30 and TRBJ1-2; D gene unclear. CDR1 is GTSNPN and CDR2 is SVGIG in the germline V gene (reference sequence). This CDR3 has 12 residues. Trimming removed 0 bases from V and 8 bases from J, with 10 bases in between. The CDR3 DNA reads TGTGCCTGGAGTGTACGGGTCTTGGGCTACACCTTC. Residues: CAWSVRVLGYTF.

The chain uses TRBV4-3 and TRBJ2-3; TRBD2 aligns across 8 bases. Germline lookup yields CDR1 LGHNA and CDR2 YSLEER. The CDR3 length is 18 residues. V shed 0 bases and J 2 bases; nucleotides not matched to a gene: 10. In nucleotides, the CDR3 is TGCGCCAGCAGCCAAGATCGAGGACTAGCTTATAACACAGATACGCAGTATTTT. Encoded protein: CASSQDRGLAYNTDTQYF.

This clone has a single count. The chain combines TRBV29-1 with TRBJ1-4; D remains ambiguous. Germline V lookup: CDR1 SQVTM, CDR2 ANQGSEA. The CDR3 is made up of 13 amino acids. V lost 6 bases and J 3 bases, leaving 11 bases between the germline ends. This CDR3 is CSVLRVANEKLFF. CDR3 nucleotide sequence: TGCAGCGTCCTCCGGGTCGCTAATGAAAAACTGTTTTTT.

The V gene is TRBV2, the J gene TRBJ1-2; 10 bases match TRBD1. Trimming took 3 bases from V and 7 from J; bases not matched to a gene: 11. The CDR3 has 16 residues. The germline gives CDR1 SNHLY, CDR2 FYNNEI. The DNA for the CDR3 is TGTGCCAGCAGTGACATGCAGGGTGGGACAGGGGTTGGCTACACCTTC. Protein sequence: CASSDMQGGTGVGYTF.

This clone appeared a single time. CDR3 sequence: CASSQNPPGRGATDTQYF. CDR3 in DNA: TGTGCCAGCAGCCAGAACCCCCCTGGGCGGGGGGCGACGGATACGCAGTATTTT. The chain links TRBV3-1 (or the pseudogene TRBV3-2) to TRBJ2-3; 8 nucleotides match TRBD2. The germline CDR1 and CDR2 sequences are LGHDT and YNNKEL (reference sequence). This CDR3 is 18 amino acids long. After removal of 3 bases from V and 6 bases from J, the junction contained 17 bases not matched to a gene.

The V gene is TRBV27, the J gene TRBJ2-1; 10 bases fit TRBD2. The CDR3 runs 16 residues. V gave up 5 bases and J gave up 3 bases; unmatched junction bases: 7. Germline V gene lookup returns CDR1 MNHEY and CDR2 SMNVEV (reference sequence). The CDR3 region is CASSPLTSGVYNEQFF. CDR3 bases: TGTGCCAGCAGTCCCCTAACTAGCGGGGTCTACAATGAGCAGTTCTTC.

The V call is TRBV5-6, the J call TRBJ2-5; tentatively, D is TRBD1 (6 bases). CDR3 length: 15 residues. V was trimmed by 3 bases and J by 0 bases, leaving 12 bases between them. Germline loops: CDR1 SGHDT, CDR2 YYEEEE. CDR3 sequence reads: CASSSRGGHQETQYF. The CDR3 region has the DNA TGTGCCAGCAGCTCCAGGGGCGGGCACCAAGAGACCCAGTACTTC.

The chain couples TRBV9 to TRBJ1-2, with a possible D match to TRBD1 (5 bases). The V end was cut by 6 bases, the J end by 0 bases, with 9 bases between. Germline loops: CDR1 SGDLS, CDR2 YYNGEE. The CDR3 runs 13 residues. The CDR3: CASTLTANYGYTF. Here the CDR3 DNA reads TGTGCCAGCACCCTGACAGCTAACTATGGCTACACCTTC.

J is TRBJ2-7 and V is TRBV6-5, with TRBD1 matching 11 bases. Germline V gives CDR1 MNHEY, CDR2 SVGAGI. The length of the CDR3 is 14 residues. V trimming: 6 bases; J trimming: 2 bases; junction bases outside the gene matches: 3. The CDR3 protein is CASRGTGGPYEQYV. CDR3 DNA sequence: TGTGCCAGCAGGGGGACAGGGGGTCCCTACGAGCAGTACGTC.

This clone has a single count. The V and J genes are TRBV5-1 and TRBJ2-2; 8 bases match TRBD1. J lost 2 bases, V lost 5 bases, and 8 bases had no gene match. This CDR3 contains 16 residues. Looked up from germline, CDR1 is SGHRS and CDR2 is YFSETQ. The CDR3 DNA is TGCGCCAGCAGTTGGAACGACAGGGGAAACACCGGGGAGCTGTTTTTT. Residues: CASSWNDRGNTGELFF.

The rearrangement uses TRBV11-2 and TRBJ2-7, with unresolved D. The germline V and J ends were trimmed by 5 bases and 4 bases, with 6 bases remaining between them. Germline V gene sequence: CDR1 SGHAT, CDR2 FQNNGV. The CDR3 sequence is 11 residues long. In DNA form, the CDR3 reads TGTGCCAGCAGCCACGCGTACGAGCAGTACTTC. It yields the protein CASSHAYEQYF.

This clone was detected only once. The chain uses TRBV6-2 or TRBV6-3 and TRBJ2-3; D gene ambiguous. Trimming cost V 6 bases and J 5 bases, with 21 bases left between them. The CDR3 runs to 16 residues. CDR1 is MNHEY and CDR2 is SVGEGT in the germline V gene. The CDR3 sequence: CASSFPRHRYEDTQYF. In DNA form, the CDR3 reads TGTGCCAGCAGCTTCCCCCGTCACCGGTATGAAGATACGCAGTATTTT.

The chain has TRBV12-5 and TRBJ2-6; D is perhaps TRBD2 (5 bases). Germline lookup yields CDR1 LGHNT and CDR2 FRNRAP. V lost 8 bases and J lost 0, with 20 bases in between. The CDR3 has 18 amino acids. The CDR3 sequence is CASSLELGPISGANVLTF. The CDR3 bases are TGTGCTAGTTCCCTTGAACTAGGGCCCATCTCTGGGGCCAACGTCCTGACTTTC.

In this sample, this clone turned up once. The chain uses TRBV30 and TRBJ2-1, with TRBD2 matching 13 bases. J gave up 2 bases and V 3 bases, and 4 bases lay outside the gene matches. The CDR3 totals 16 residues. The germline gives CDR1 GTSNPN, CDR2 SVGIG (reference sequence). This CDR3 reads CAWRLAGGLTYNEQFF. For the CDR3, the DNA is TGTGCCTGGAGACTAGCGGGAGGGCTAACCTACAATGAGCAGTTCTTC.

In this sample, this clone turned up a few times. The V call is TRBV30, the J call TRBJ2-3; 8 bases agree with TRBD2. Trimming at V came to 5 bases and at J to 2 bases, leaving 3 bases not matched to a gene. The CDR3 runs 13 residues. Germline CDR1 and CDR2: GTSNPN and SVGIG (reference sequence). The DNA for the CDR3 is TGTGCCTGGGAAGCGGGAGTCACAGATACGCAGTATTTT. Its protein is CAWEAGVTDTQYF.

The chain links TRBV6-1 to TRBJ2-1; D is perhaps TRBD2 (6 bases). CDR1 is MNHNS, CDR2 SASEGT, per germline. The CDR3 runs 13 residues. The V and J ends lost 2 bases and 9 bases respectively, with 11 bases between them. The CDR3 protein is CASSERGGSEQFF. The CDR3 nucleotides are TGTGCCAGCAGTGAAAGGGGAGGTAGTGAGCAGTTCTTC.

CDR3 coding DNA: TGTGCCAGTAGTATAGATCGTGGGACAGGGGCCCCAGATGGTGGTGGCTACACCTTC. This translates into CASSIDRGTGAPDGGGYTF. This sequence joins TRBV19 and TRBJ1-2; TRBD1 agrees at 10 bases. Germline CDR1 reads LNHDA; CDR2 reads SQIVND (reference sequence). This CDR3 spans 19 amino acids. V dropped 0 bases and J dropped 7; count of bases not matched to a gene: 17.

V is TRBV5-1 and J is TRBJ2-3, with 10 bases aligning to TRBD2. CDR3 length equals 15 residues. V lost 1 base to trimming and J lost 5 bases; unmatched junction nucleotides: 4. In germline, CDR1 is SGHRS, CDR2 YFSETQ. CDR3 residues: CASSLSGRAEDTQYF. Written as DNA, the CDR3 is TGCGCCAGCAGCTTGAGCGGGAGGGCCGAAGATACGCAGTATTTT. The full variable domain, completed using reference TRBV5-1 and TRBJ2-3, is KAGVTQTPRYLIKTRGQQVTLSCSPISGHRSVSWYQQTPGQGLQFLFEYFSETQRNKGNFPGRFSGRQFSNSRSEMNVSTLELGDSALYLCASSLSGRAEDTQYFGPGTRLTVL.

The V and J genes are TRBV5-1 and TRBJ2-1; perhaps TRBD1 as D (6 bases). Germline CDR1 is SGHRS and CDR2 is YFSETQ. The CDR3 is 14 amino acids. V was pared by 5 bases and J by 2 bases, with 11 bases between. The CDR3 is CASRTGPAYNEQFF. CDR3 sequence (DNA): TGCGCCAGCAGGACAGGCCCTGCCTACAATGAGCAGTTCTTC.

The V gene is TRBV20-1, the J gene TRBJ2-4, with a tentative D call TRBD1 (7 bases). V lost 3 bases to trimming and J lost 7 bases, with 13 bases between them. From germline, CDR1 is DFQATT and CDR2 SNEGSKA (reference sequence). This CDR3 is built from 13 residues. CDR3 residues: CSASVSGGNIQYF. For the CDR3, the DNA is TGCAGTGCTAGTGTATCAGGGGGGAACATTCAGTACTTC.

This CDR3 is CASSSGGGTGELFF. The CDR3 nucleotides are TGTGCCAGCAGCTCAGGGGGCGGGACCGGGGAGCTGTTTTTT. V usage is TRBV7-3 and J usage is TRBJ2-2; 8 bases fit TRBD1. V was pared by 4 bases and J by 5 bases, with 3 bases of the junction left unmatched. The CDR3 has 14 residues. CDR1 SGHTA and CDR2 FQGTGA come from the germline V gene.

The rearrangement joins TRBV10-1 to TRBJ2-5, with TRBD1 matching over 8 bases. The CDR3 runs 16 residues. V shed 3 bases and J 4 bases; nucleotides not matched to a gene: 10. CDR1 and CDR2 (germline): WNHNN, SYGVQD (reference sequence). Here the CDR3 DNA reads TGCGCCAGCAGTGATACCGGGACAGGTTCTTTAGAGACCCAGTACTTC. Translating it yields CASSDTGTGSLETQYF.